This T cell receptor (beta chain) was captured by sequencing in a study of CD8+ T cells in alopecia areata. Looking at the study overall: Treated patients received oral tofacitinib, 5 to 10 mg twice daily. The authors scored treated patients' severity by affected scalp percentage.

Germline V CDR1 and CDR2: SGDLS, YYNGEE. Trimming stripped 0 bases from V and 7 bases from J, with 11 bases between. This CDR3 is 14 amino acids long. Once RNA had been extracted, it was reverse transcribed into cDNA to act as the sequencing template. Here immunoSEQ multiplex PCR was the method, and the copy in TCRdb shows in-frame clones only, minus some. The profile shows 200,000 or so clones, 58% of them singletons. Treatment of the sample: oral pan-JAK inhibitor, 5-10 mg twice daily. This specimen consisted of CD4+ T cells sorted from blood, obtained at week 24, from a patient treated with tofacitinib. The chain combines TRBV9 with TRBJ2-4; a possible D gene is TRBD1 (5 bases). This TCR was sampled from a human donor with alopecia areata. CDR3 bases: TGTGCCAGCAGCGTAGAAGCAGGGATGAACATTCAGTACTTC. This encodes CASSVEAGMNIQYF. Complete variable domain (other parts from reference TRBV9 and TRBJ2-4): DSGVTQTPKHLITATGQRVTLRCSPRSGDLSVYWYQQSLDQGLQFLIQYYNGEERAKGNILERFSAQQFPDLHSELNLSSLELGDSALYFCASSVEAGMNIQYFGAGTRLSVL.